This entry lists 3 T cell receptor beta chains sequenced from one sample in a study of blood T cell repertoires in COVID-19. Libraries were prepared by immunoSEQ multiplex PCR; TCRdb keeps only in-frame clonotypes and omits some of them. The sample contains 250,000 to 350,000 clones, roughly 90% of which appear only once. Sample: peripheral blood. The receptor source for this set is a young man with active or convalescent COVID-19.

The CDR3 spells CASSPWGRWETQYF. Here the CDR3 DNA reads TGTGCCAGCAGTCCCTGGGGGAGGTGGGAGACCCAGTACTTC. This sequence joins TRBV28 and TRBJ2-5, with TRBD2 as a possible D gene (6 bases). The ends were cut back, 5 bases at V and 5 bases at J, with 15 bases in the middle. The CDR3 consists of 14 residues. CDR1 is MDHEN, CDR2 SYDVKM, per germline. The full variable domain, completed using reference TRBV28 and TRBJ2-5, is DVKVTQSSRYLVKRTGEKVFLECVQDMDHENMFWYRQDPGLGLRLIYFSYDVKMKEKGDIPEGYSVSREKKERFSLILESASTNQTSMYLCASSPWGRWETQYFGPGTRLLVL.

This clone turned up a few times. CDR3 DNA sequence: TGTGCCATCAGTGAATTGTCCGGGAGTCTTCAGTTCTTC. Its translation is CAISELSGSLQFF. The chain has TRBV10-3 and TRBJ2-1; a possible D gene is TRBD2 (6 bases). Germline V gene sequence: CDR1 ENHRY, CDR2 SYGVKD. V was cut by 3 bases and J by 13 bases, with 16 bases left in between. This CDR3 has 13 residues.

The rearrangement links TRBV4-3 to TRBJ2-6; D is unresolved. The CDR3 runs 15 residues. Germline CDR1 reads LGHNA; CDR2 reads YSLEER. With 0 bases removed from V and 2 bases from J, the gap between germline ends came to 5 bases. CDR3 in amino acids: CASSQDLAGANVLTF. The CDR3 coding sequence is TGCGCCAGCAGCCAAGATCTAGCTGGGGCCAACGTCCTGACTTTC.